This paragraph covers one T cell receptor beta chain sequence. V shed 3 bases and J shed 3 bases, with 12 bases lying between them. Germline CDR1 is MDHEN and CDR2 is SYDVKM. The CDR3 loop spans 15 amino acids. The data derive from a study of blood T cell repertoires in COVID-19. Study as a whole: Sites across the United States, Italy and Spain contributed samples from acute and convalescent COVID-19.

Sequencing used immunoSEQ multiplex PCR; TCRdb keeps in-frame clones, though not all of them. The data contain some 290,000 clones, around 90% of them seen just once; the ten biggest clones take up around 0.98%. The sequence derives from a woman aged 40 to 55 with COVID-19, enrolled during active disease. Sequencing was carried out using peripheral blood. The rearrangement joins TRBV28 to TRBJ1-5; D possibly corresponds to TRBD1 (5 bases). The CDR3 DNA reads TGTGCCAGCAGTTTCCCCGACAGACCCAATCAGCCCCAGCATTTT. This sequence encodes CASSFPDRPNQPQHF.